Listed below are T cell receptor beta chains from one sample, sequenced in a study of cytomegalovirus exposure and HLA in healthy donors. Clones were read by immunoSEQ multiplex PCR, and TCRdb kept only the in-frame ones, dropping some. The repertoire holds some 170,000 clones, with 80% to 90% as singletons. The specimen sequenced was PBMCs. These receptors were collected from a woman in her 30s in good health and CMV-seropositive. The CDR3 runs from the conserved cysteine through the conserved F or W. The order of the fields is J gene, V gene, D gene, clone size, CDR3 length, CDR3 DNA, CDR3 protein. The D gene is left open where the match is weak. Only some rows state a clone size, as once, few, many or a class for expanded clones.

J: TRBJ1-2; V: TRBV5-4; D: NA; size: NA; length: 13; DNA: TGTGCCAGCAGCTTCGGGGGTGGCTATGGCTACACCTTC; CDR3: CASSFGGGYGYTF
J: TRBJ2-7; V: TRBV5-1; D: NA; size: NA; length: 13; DNA: TGCGCCAGCAGCCGCGGGGACCTGGACGAGCAGTACTTC; CDR3: CASSRGDLDEQYF
J: TRBJ1-1; V: TRBV11-3; D: NA; size: NA; length: 13; DNA: TGTGCCAGCACCACCGCAGGGGCCACTGAAGCTTTCTTT; CDR3: CASTTAGATEAFF
J: TRBJ2-3; V: TRBV5-1; D: NA; size: NA; length: 15; DNA: TGCGCCAGCAGCTTGCGGACATCTAGCACAGATACGCAGTATTTT; CDR3: CASSLRTSSTDTQYF
J: TRBJ2-3; V: TRBV7-6; D: NA; size: NA; length: 13; DNA: TGTGCCAGCAGCCCCACAGGTTCGGGTACGCAGTATTTT; CDR3: CASSPTGSGTQYF
J: TRBJ2-3; V: TRBV5-4; D: TRBD2; size: NA; length: 15; DNA: TGTGCCAGCACCACGGGGAGCGGGGGCACAGATACGCAGTATTTT; CDR3: CASTTGSGGTDTQYF
J: TRBJ2-2; V: TRBV11-2; D: TRBD1; size: NA; length: 18; DNA: TGTGCCAGCAGCCGAGACAGGGCAGGCCTCGCGAACACCGGGGAGCTGTTTTTT; CDR3: CASSRDRAGLANTGELFF
J: TRBJ2-3; V: TRBV7-3; D: TRBD1; size: NA; length: 16; DNA: TGTGCCAGCAGCCTTGGGACAGGGGGTTTCACAGATACGCAGTATTTT; CDR3: CASSLGTGGFTDTQYF
J: TRBJ1-2; V: TRBV7-2; D: NA; size: NA; length: 14; DNA: TGTGCCAGCAGCTCCCAACAGGGTCTGAAAGGCTACACCTTC; CDR3: CASSSQQGLKGYTF
J: TRBJ2-7; V: TRBV4-2; D: NA; size: NA; length: 13; DNA: TGTGCCAGCAGCGTAACAGAAAACTACGAGCAGTACTTC; CDR3: CASSVTENYEQYF
J: TRBJ2-3; V: TRBV18; D: TRBD2; size: NA; length: 15; DNA: TGTGCCAGCTCACCGATAGCGGGGGGCTCAGATACGCAGTATTTT; CDR3: CASSPIAGGSDTQYF
J: TRBJ1-6; V: TRBV28; D: NA; size: NA; length: 13; DNA: TGTGCCAGCAGTTTAAGTAGCTCTACACCCCTCCACTTT; CDR3: CASSLSSSTPLHF
J: TRBJ1-3; V: TRBV5-1; D: NA; size: NA; length: 14; DNA: TGCGCCAGCAGCTTGGACGGGTTTGGAAACACCATATATTTT; CDR3: CASSLDGFGNTIYF
J: TRBJ2-3; V: TRBV29-1; D: TRBD2; size: NA; length: 15; DNA: TGCAGCGGCGTATTAGCGGGGGCTAGCACAGATACGCAGTATTTT; CDR3: CSGVLAGASTDTQYF
J: TRBJ1-6; V: TRBV6-5; D: TRBD1; size: few; length: 14; DNA: TGTGCCAGCAGTTCCGGGACAGCAAATTCACCCCTCCACTTT; CDR3: CASSSGTANSPLHF
J: TRBJ2-2; V: TRBV6-4; D: TRBD1; size: once; length: 15; DNA: TGTGCCAGCAGTGCTGGAGCAGGGGGCACCGGGGAGCTGTTTTTT; CDR3: CASSAGAGGTGELFF
J: TRBJ2-2; V: TRBV18; D: NA; size: NA; length: 12; DNA: TGTGCCAGCTCAACAGACAGTGGGGAGCTGTTTTTT; CDR3: CASSTDSGELFF
J: TRBJ2-3; V: TRBV4-3; D: TRBD1; size: NA; length: 15; DNA: TGCGCCAGCAGCCAACTACAGGGGTACACAGATACGCAGTATTTT; CDR3: CASSQLQGYTDTQYF
J: TRBJ1-6; V: TRBV2; D: NA; size: NA; length: 15; DNA: TGTGCCAGCAGCCCTCGACAGTCATATAATTCACCCCTCCACTTT; CDR3: CASSPRQSYNSPLHF
J: TRBJ2-6; V: TRBV6-5; D: TRBD2; size: few; length: 15; DNA: TGTGCCAGCACTCCGGGGGGATCTGGGGCCAACGTCCTGACTTTC; CDR3: CASTPGGSGANVLTF
J: TRBJ1-5; V: TRBV6-1; D: NA; size: NA; length: 14; DNA: TGTGCCAGCCAGCCCCCGGGGGGAGGTCAGCCCCAGCATTTT; CDR3: CASQPPGGGQPQHF
J: TRBJ2-7; V: TRBV4-3; D: TRBD1; size: NA; length: 17; DNA: TGCGCCAGCAGCCCCAGGCCCTGGGGACAGGGGTCCTACGAGCAGTACTTC; CDR3: CASSPRPWGQGSYEQYF
J: TRBJ1-2; V: TRBV29-1; D: TRBD1; size: NA; length: 12; DNA: TGCAGCGTTACACAGGGGGCGAGAGGCTACACCTTC; CDR3: CSVTQGARGYTF
J: TRBJ1-1; V: TRBV10-3; D: NA; size: NA; length: 13; DNA: TGTGCCATCAGTGAGAACAGGAACACTGAAGCTTTCTTT; CDR3: CAISENRNTEAFF
J: TRBJ2-7; V: TRBV5-8; D: TRBD1; size: NA; length: 13; DNA: TGTGCCAGCAGAGACAGGGTAGGGTACGAGCAGTACTTC; CDR3: CASRDRVGYEQYF
J: TRBJ2-7; V: TRBV30; D: TRBD1; size: NA; length: 16; DNA: TGTGCCTGGAGGAACCCGGGACAGTCAGCCTACTACGAGCAGTACTTC; CDR3: CAWRNPGQSAYYEQYF
J: TRBJ2-5; V: TRBV15; D: TRBD2; size: NA; length: 18; DNA: TGTGCCACCAGCAGAGATTATTTGCTAGCGGGGACTGATGAGACCCAGTACTTC; CDR3: CATSRDYLLAGTDETQYF
J: TRBJ1-5; V: TRBV14; D: NA; size: NA; length: 14; DNA: TGTGCCAGCAGCCGGGGGGGCGGCAATCAGCCCCAGCATTTT; CDR3: CASSRGGGNQPQHF
J: TRBJ1-1; V: TRBV19; D: NA; size: once; length: 14; DNA: TGTGCCAGTAGTATAGATGGGGGGAGCACTGAAGCTTTCTTT; CDR3: CASSIDGGSTEAFF
J: TRBJ1-4; V: TRBV7-2; D: NA; size: NA; length: 15; DNA: TGTGCCAGCAGCTTAGAAGGGAGGTCTAATGAAAAACTGTTTTTT; CDR3: CASSLEGRSNEKLFF
J: TRBJ2-7; V: TRBV4-1; D: NA; size: NA; length: 13; DNA: TGCGCCAGCAGCCTAGGGGTAACCTACGAGCAGTACTTC; CDR3: CASSLGVTYEQYF
J: TRBJ1-2; V: TRBV6-5; D: NA; size: NA; length: 12; DNA: TGTGCCAGCAGTGGCAGGAATTATGGCTACACCTTC; CDR3: CASSGRNYGYTF
J: TRBJ1-4; V: TRBV7-9; D: TRBD1; size: once; length: 16; DNA: TGTGCCAGCAGCTCAACCGGGACAGGGGCCATCGGAAAACTGTTTTTT; CDR3: CASSSTGTGAIGKLFF
J: TRBJ2-3; V: TRBV28; D: TRBD1; size: NA; length: 12; DNA: TGTGCCAGCAACGGACAGGCAGATACGCAGTATTTT; CDR3: CASNGQADTQYF
J: TRBJ1-6; V: TRBV6-9; D: NA; size: NA; length: 11; DNA: TGTGCCAGCAGTTATAGCTCGGCCCTCCACTTT; CDR3: CASSYSSALHF
J: TRBJ1-5; V: TRBV28; D: NA; size: NA; length: 17; DNA: TGTGCCAGCAGTTTAGGTACGGGGGGAATTAGCAATCAGCCCCAGCATTTT; CDR3: CASSLGTGGISNQPQHF
J: TRBJ1-2; V: TRBV6-4; D: NA; size: NA; length: 15; DNA: TGTGCCAGCAGTGACTTCAGGCAGCCTTCCTATGGCTACACCTTC; CDR3: CASSDFRQPSYGYTF
J: TRBJ2-7; V: TRBV5-1; D: NA; size: NA; length: 14; DNA: TGCGCCAGCAGCGTGGCAGGGGCCTGGACCGAGCAGTACTTC; CDR3: CASSVAGAWTEQYF
J: TRBJ1-6; V: TRBV27; D: NA; size: NA; length: 15; DNA: TGTGCCAGCAGGCTATTCCTTCTTTCTAATTCACCCCTCCACTTT; CDR3: CASRLFLLSNSPLHF
J: TRBJ1-2; V: TRBV29-1; D: TRBD1; size: NA; length: 12; DNA: TGCAGCGTAGCCGGGGACAGCTATGGCTACACCTTC; CDR3: CSVAGDSYGYTF
J: TRBJ2-7; V: TRBV19; D: TRBD2; size: NA; length: 17; DNA: TGTGCCAGTAGTATGGGTCTAGCGGGGGGCCAAGCCTACGAGCAGTACTTC; CDR3: CASSMGLAGGQAYEQYF
J: TRBJ2-3; V: TRBV6-5; D: NA; size: NA; length: 13; DNA: TGTGCCAGCAGCCCCCATAGCACAGATACGCAGTATTTT; CDR3: CASSPHSTDTQYF